The entry below describes one TCR beta chain. The record originates from a study of shared clonotypes between healthy human individuals. Profiling relied on immunoSEQ multiplex PCR, and the TCRdb table lists in-frame clones only, not all of them. Counted here are 2 million to 2.5 million clones, 95% occurring once; the ten biggest clones make up around 0.13%. The CDR3 consists of 18 residues. V trimming: 1 base; J trimming: 4 bases; junction bases outside the gene matches: 11. CDR1 and CDR2 from the germline V gene are MNHNS and SASEGT. The specimen sequenced was naive CD4+ T cells sorted from blood. Described subset: CD45RA+ positively selected. This clonotype was sampled from a man aged 18 to 29 in good health. The rearrangement joins TRBV6-1 to TRBJ1-5, with 9 nucleotides matching TRBD1. In DNA, the CDR3 is TGTGCCAGCAGTGAAGTACTCTACCGGGACAGGGCAAATCAGCCCCAGCATTTT. It yields the protein CASSEVLYRDRANQPQHF.